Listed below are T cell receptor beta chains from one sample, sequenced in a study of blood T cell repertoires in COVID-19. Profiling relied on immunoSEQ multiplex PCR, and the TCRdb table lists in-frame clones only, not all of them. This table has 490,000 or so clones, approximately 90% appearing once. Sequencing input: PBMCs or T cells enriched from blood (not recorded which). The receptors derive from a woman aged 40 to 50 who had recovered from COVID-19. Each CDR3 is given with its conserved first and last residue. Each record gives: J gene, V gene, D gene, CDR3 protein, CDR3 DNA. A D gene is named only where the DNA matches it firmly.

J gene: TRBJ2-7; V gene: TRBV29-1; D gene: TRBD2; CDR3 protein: CSAGLAGGEQYF; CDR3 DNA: TGCAGCGCCGGACTAGCGGGAGGCGAGCAGTACTTC
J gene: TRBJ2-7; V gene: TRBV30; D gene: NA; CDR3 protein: CAWRAPGDEQYF; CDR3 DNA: TGTGCCTGGAGGGCTCCGGGGGACGAGCAGTACTTC
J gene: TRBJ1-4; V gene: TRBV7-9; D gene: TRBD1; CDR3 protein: CASSLDGTGIKLFF; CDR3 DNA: TGTGCCAGCAGCTTAGACGGGACAGGGATAAAACTGTTTTTT
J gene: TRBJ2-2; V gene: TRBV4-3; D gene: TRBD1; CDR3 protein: CASSQAYRGDLTGELFF; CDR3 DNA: TGCGCCAGCAGCCAAGCATACAGGGGGGACTTAACCGGGGAGCTGTTTTTT
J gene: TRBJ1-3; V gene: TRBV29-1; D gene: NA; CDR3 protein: CSGVGSRGGNTIYF; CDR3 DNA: TGCAGCGGGGTCGGCAGTCGGGGTGGAAACACCATATATTTT
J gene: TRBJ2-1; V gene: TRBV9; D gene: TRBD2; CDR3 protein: CASSVGTLPAGVRNEQFF; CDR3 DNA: TGTGCCAGCAGCGTAGGCACCCTTCCAGCGGGAGTGAGGAATGAGCAGTTCTTC
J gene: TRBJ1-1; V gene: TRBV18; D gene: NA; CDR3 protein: CASSPDRRNTEAFF; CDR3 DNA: TGTGCCAGCTCACCCGACAGGAGGAACACTGAAGCTTTCTTT
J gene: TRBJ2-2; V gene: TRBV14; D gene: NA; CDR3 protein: CASSQGLLTGELFF; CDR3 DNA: TGTGCCAGCAGCCAAGGACTCCTCACCGGGGAGCTGTTTTTT
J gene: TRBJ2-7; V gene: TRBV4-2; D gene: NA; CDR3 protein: CASSQATPDSAYEQYF; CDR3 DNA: TGTGCCAGCAGCCAAGCGACGCCGGACAGCGCCTACGAGCAGTACTTC
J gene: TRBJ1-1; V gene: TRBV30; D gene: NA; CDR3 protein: CAWSRNTEAFF; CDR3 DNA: TGTGCCTGGAGTCGGAACACTGAAGCTTTCTTT